This T cell receptor beta chain was documented in a study of cytomegalovirus exposure and HLA in healthy donors. About the study: Some 87 million unique TCRs from HLA-typed donors were held in an early release of data. Study-wide findings and caveats: Associated with cytomegalovirus, according to the listing, were 164 TCR beta chains. Fewer N-insertions than the roughly 670-donor mean were reportedly shown by an Asian-associated ancestry cluster in a later analysis.

Comments on this clone: What it binds is not known.

Germline-derived CDR1 and CDR2 are MNHNS and SASEGT. V was cut by 5 bases and J by 5 bases, with 18 bases left in between. This CDR3 spans 15 amino acids. The PCR had 60 Vbeta and 13 Jbeta primers. TCRdb's table, derived via immunoSEQ multiplex PCR, lists solely in-frame clones and lacks some. The sample lists about 110,000 clones; about two thirds were seen once. The specimen sequenced was PBMCs. The chain uses TRBV6-1 and TRBJ1-2, with D maybe TRBD1 (6 bases). The origin of this receptor is a man aged 25-45 years in good health and CMV-seropositive. The chain's CDR3 is CASSPRGAYPYGYTF. CDR3 in DNA: TGTGCCAGCAGTCCCCGGGGGGCGTACCCTTATGGCTACACCTTC.